The next 20 T cell receptor beta chains were all read from a single sample in a study of blood T cells in healthy people across ages. A second PCR, run for roughly 7 to 11 cycles, used a sample-barcoded 5' primer plus a J-beta primer mix. Via MiXCR, TCRdb re-called the 5' RACE reads, giving one row per CDR3 protein. The data contain hundreds of thousands of distinct CDR3 sequences, roughly 50% of them seen just once; the ten biggest clones take up 13%. The sequenced material came from blood. These receptors were taken from a man aged 25-45 years in good health.

This chain links TRBV5-1 with TRBJ2-4, with 8 bases identical to TRBD1. This CDR3 is built from 15 residues. Germline CDR1 and CDR2: SGHRS and YFSETQ. V dropped 3 bases and J dropped 8; count of bases not matched to a gene: 10. The CDR3 sequence: CASSSTAGQGHIQYF. DNA of the CDR3: TGCGCCAGCAGCTCGACCGCCGGACAGGGTCACATTCAGTACTTC.

This clonotype occurred a few times. This chain connects TRBV4-1 to TRBJ1-6; D unclear. Trimming took 6 bases from V and 10 from J, leaving 13 bases between them. The CDR3 contains 13 residues. CDR1 MGHRA and CDR2 YSYEKL come from the germline V gene. For the CDR3, the DNA is TGCGCCAGCAGGCTAGAGGTGGGGTCACCCCTCCACTTT. Its translation: CASRLEVGSPLHF.

The chain is built from TRBV13 and TRBJ2-7, with D tentatively TRBD2 (7 bases). V was trimmed by 3 bases and J by 3 bases, leaving 15 bases between them. The CDR3 is 15 amino acids. Germline CDR1 is PRHDT and CDR2 is FYEKMQ (reference sequence). The CDR3 sequence: CASSFGGGAFYEQYF. Here the CDR3 DNA reads TGTGCCAGCAGCTTTGGTGGGGGGGCCTTCTACGAGCAGTACTTC.

This clonotype was counted between two and nine times. The chain employs TRBV10-3 and TRBJ1-3; weak D call: TRBD1 (5 bases). The CDR3 has 18 residues. The germline V gene has CDR1 ENHRY and CDR2 SYGVKD. V was shortened by 2 bases and J by 0 bases, with 17 bases between the two germline ends. The DNA for the CDR3 is TGTGCCATCAGTGAGAGTAACCCGGGGCTGATCTCTGGAAACACCATATATTTT. It yields the protein CAISESNPGLISGNTIYF.

The chain joins TRBV28 to TRBJ2-1; D not resolved. V was cut by 5 bases and J by 0 bases, with 11 bases left in between. This CDR3 region has 15 residues. Germline values: CDR1 MDHEN, CDR2 SYDVKM. The DNA of the CDR3 is TGTGCCAGCAGTCTCCCGGAGAGCTCCTACAATGAGCAGTTCTTC. Amino acids: CASSLPESSYNEQFF.

V and J are TRBV30 and TRBJ2-5; 8 bases are a match to TRBD1. The closer fit of TRBJ2-1 to the DNA end suggests the J call may be wrong. The CDR3 runs to 13 residues. Germline V gene lookup returns CDR1 GTSNPN and CDR2 SVGIG (reference sequence). The CDR3 DNA reads TGTGCCTGGAGTCGCGACAGGGGTGAGACCCAGTTCTTC. It specifies CAWSRDRGETQFF.

The V and J genes are TRBV28 and TRBJ1-1; maybe TRBD1 (6 bases). The germline CDR1 and CDR2 sequences are MDHEN and SYDVKM. The length of the CDR3 is 15 residues. V lost 6 bases and J 5 bases, leaving 19 bases between the germline ends. CDR3 sequence: CASSSGGGRETEAFF. Written as DNA, the CDR3 is TGTGCCAGCAGCTCCGGGGGGGGGCGCGAAACTGAAGCTTTCTTT.

V usage is TRBV4-3 and J usage is TRBJ2-7; D possibly corresponds to TRBD2 (7 bases). With the DNA end fitting TRBJ2-5 better, the J assignment may be wrong. Germline CDR1 LGHNA, CDR2 YSLEER. The CDR3 has 16 amino acids. This CDR3 reads CASSQDIRGGRETQYF. As DNA, the CDR3 is TGCGCCAGCAGCCAAGATATAAGGGGGGGCCGGGAGACCCAGTACTTC.

A word on this clonotype: As the CDR3 is not closed by the conserved phenylalanine or tryptophan, this likely results from a read error. The chain recombines TRBV5-1 with TRBJ2-5; D is possibly TRBD1 (6 bases). There are 13 residues in the CDR3. Trimming took off 7 bases at V and 4 bases at J, with 14 bases between the two ends. Germline assignment: CDR1 SGHRS and CDR2 YFSETQ. CDR3 nucleotide sequence: TGCGCCAGCGGGTACGGGACAATAGAGACCCAGTACATC. Translated: CASGYGTIETQYI.

The chain employs TRBV2 and TRBJ2-5; 11 bases align to TRBD2. CDR3 size: 15 residues. Trimming took 8 bases from V and 3 from J; bases not matched to a gene: 8. Germline assignment: CDR1 SNHLY and CDR2 FYNNEI. The CDR3 region has the DNA TGTGCCAGCTCGATGGCGGGACTAGCGGAAGAGACCCAGTACTTC. It codes for CASSMAGLAEETQYF.

The chain uses TRBV4-2 and TRBJ1-3; 11 bases are shared with TRBD1. The CDR3 is 18 residues long. V lost 0 bases to trimming and J lost 0 bases; unmatched junction nucleotides: 4. Per germline, CDR1 LGHNA and CDR2 YNFKEQ. DNA for the CDR3: TGTGCCAGCAGCCAAGACGCCGGGACAGGGGGCTCTGGAAACACCATATATTTT. Protein sequence: CASSQDAGTGGSGNTIYF.

Notes on this clonotype: Possible read error: a much larger clone is one base away. This rearrangement joins TRBV4-2 to TRBJ2-1; 7 bases align to TRBD2. The CDR3 contains 16 residues. Germline V gives CDR1 LGHNA, CDR2 YNFKEQ. CDR3 loop: CANSQDVRGVGREQFF. CDR3 bases: TGTGCCAACAGCCAAGATGTTCGGGGGGTAGGCCGGGAGCAGTTCTTC.

The chain is built from TRBV9 and TRBJ2-3, with D possibly matching TRBD2 (6 bases). Trimming took 0 bases from V and 1 from J, leaving 12 bases between them. The V gene's germline CDR1 is SGDLS and CDR2 YYNGEE. This CDR3 contains 16 residues. DNA for the CDR3: TGTGCCAGCAGCGTAGGGGACTCCGACCGCACAGATACGCAGTATTTT. This sequence encodes CASSVGDSDRTDTQYF.

This clonotype has a count of ten or more. J is TRBJ1-2 and V is TRBV27; D not certain. Germline loops: CDR1 MNHEY, CDR2 SMNVEV (reference sequence). V dropped 3 bases and J dropped 4 bases, with 12 bases sitting between them. The CDR3 has 14 amino acids. CDR3 sequence reads: CASSFRELAYGYTF. The DNA of the CDR3 is TGTGCCAGCAGTTTTCGAGAGCTGGCCTATGGCTACACCTTC.

This chain links TRBV7-2 with TRBJ1-2; D not certain. CDR1 is SGHTA, CDR2 FQGNSA, per germline. The CDR3 extends over 15 amino acids. V was trimmed by 5 bases and J by 0 bases, leaving 13 bases between them. CDR3 sequence (DNA): TGTGCCAGCAGCCCAGTCGGGGAACCTAACTATGGCTACACCTTC. Translated, it gives CASSPVGEPNYGYTF.

Written as DNA, the CDR3 is TGTGCCAGCAGCCCCACCAGGGTCAATCAGCCCCAGCATTTT. This codes for CASSPTRVNQPQHF. The chain joins TRBV27 to TRBJ1-5; a weak D match, TRBD1 (5 bases). The V gene's germline CDR1 is MNHEY and CDR2 SMNVEV (reference sequence). The V and J ends lost 6 bases and 3 bases respectively, with 12 bases between them. The CDR3 runs to 14 residues.

This sequence joins TRBV7-2 and TRBJ2-2, with TRBD2 identical over 8 bases. CDR1 is SGHTA, CDR2 FQGNSA, per germline. This CDR3 has 15 residues. The J segment lost 3 bases and the V segment lost 3 bases, leaving 3 bases of the junction unmatched. The CDR3 protein is CASSLRRGDTGELFF. The CDR3 nucleotides are TGTGCCAGCAGCTTGAGGCGGGGGGACACCGGGGAGCTGTTTTTT.

This clonotype has only a few counts. The J gene is TRBJ2-5, the V gene TRBV29-1; D is ambiguous. With the DNA end fitting TRBJ2-7 better, the J assignment may be wrong. The CDR3 loop spans 11 amino acids. Per the germline V gene, CDR1 is SQVTM and CDR2 is ANQGSEA. CDR3 in DNA: TGCAGCGTTGGAGGAACCGCCGAGCAGTACTTC. Translation gives CSVGGTAEQYF.

V gene TRBV28 combines with J gene TRBJ1-4; a weak D match, TRBD1 (6 bases). Per germline, CDR1 MDHEN and CDR2 SYDVKM. V shed 3 bases and J shed 5 bases, with 10 bases lying between them. The CDR3 runs 14 residues. For the CDR3, the DNA is TGTGCCAGCAGTTTCGGACAGATCAATGAAAAACTGTTTTTT. Protein sequence: CASSFGQINEKLFF. The entire variable domain, with the rest obtained from reference TRBV28 and TRBJ1-4, is as follows: DVKVTQSSRYLVKRTGEKVFLECVQDMDHENMFWYRQDPGLGLRLIYFSYDVKMKEKGDIPEGYSVSREKKERFSLILESASTNQTSMYLCASSFGQINEKLFFGSGTQLSVL.

The rearrangement links TRBV7-6 to TRBJ2-1, with TRBD1 identical over 10 bases. Unmatched junction bases numbered 25, after V lost 4 bases and J lost 10 bases. Germline assignment: CDR1 SGHVS and CDR2 FNYEAQ. The CDR3 totals 20 residues. CDR3 in DNA: TGTGCCAGCAGCTCGCCTCGGGACAGGGGAAATCAAAATATGGTATTGGAGCAGTTCTTC. This sequence encodes CASSSPRDRGNQNMVLEQFF.